A single sample gave rise to the 9 T cell receptor beta chains below, sequenced in a study of T cell changes during pregnancy in multiple sclerosis. Assay: immunoSEQ multiplex PCR; the TCRdb copy retains only in-frame clones and omits some. The data show some 96,000 clones, with about nine tenths seen just once and around 2.1% held by the top ten. The sample here was peripheral blood, taken after pregnancy. These receptors were obtained from a female donor with multiple sclerosis, enrolled in a pregnancy study.

The chain carries TRBV6-1 and TRBJ2-5; no clear D. Trimming took off 6 bases at V and 4 bases at J, with 15 bases between the two ends. This CDR3 region has 14 residues. Germline lookup yields CDR1 MNHNS and CDR2 SASEGT. DNA of the CDR3: TGTGCCAGCAGATCACGGGTCTTTGTAGAGACCCAGTACTTC. It yields the protein CASRSRVFVETQYF.

J is TRBJ2-4 and V is TRBV20-1; D gene uncertain. This CDR3 region has 11 residues. The V end lost 6 bases, the J end lost 3 bases, and 6 bases lay between the germline ends. Germline values: CDR1 DFQATT, CDR2 SNEGSKA (reference sequence). The CDR3 reads CSAPSKNIQYF. The CDR3 region has the DNA TGCAGTGCGCCCAGCAAAAACATTCAGTACTTC.

The chain carries TRBV4-3 and TRBJ2-7; D perhaps matches TRBD1 (5 bases). Trimming pared 0 bases from V and 4 bases from J, leaving 10 bases between. The CDR3 covers 14 residues. The V gene's germline CDR1 is LGHNA and CDR2 YSLEER. The CDR3 sequence is CASSQDNSGYEQYF. The CDR3 DNA sequence: TGCGCCAGCAGCCAAGATAATTCAGGGTACGAGCAGTACTTC.

The J gene is TRBJ2-1, the V gene TRBV6-5, with a weak D call TRBD2 (6 bases). Trimming took 4 bases from V and 15 from J, leaving 13 bases between them. From germline, CDR1 is MNHEY and CDR2 SVGAGI. This CDR3 has 11 residues. The CDR3 nucleotides are TGTGCCAGCAGTTCCCGGGGGTTTGGGTTCTTC. Translation: CASSSRGFGFF.

This clone was seen once. The chain has TRBV19 and TRBJ2-5; 9 bases line up with TRBD1. Trimming removed 5 bases from V and 2 bases from J; junction bases left unmatched: 3. Germline values: CDR1 LNHDA, CDR2 SQIVND (reference sequence). This CDR3 spans 14 amino acids. The CDR3 protein is CASSRQGEQETQYF. CDR3 DNA: TGTGCCAGTAGTCGACAGGGGGAGCAAGAGACCCAGTACTTC.

The V gene is TRBV21-1, the J gene TRBJ1-2. TRBV21-1 is a listed pseudogene. The CDR3 has 15 residues. CDR3 bases: TGTGCCAGCAGCAAAGGGGTGGGAGCTAACTATGGCTACACCTTC. As protein: CASSKGVGANYGYTF.

This chain links TRBV21-1 with TRBJ1-2; the table gives TRBD1 as D, unverified against the DNA. TRBV21-1 is a known pseudogene. The CDR3 has 15 amino acids. Here the CDR3 DNA reads TGTGCCAGCAGCACCTTAGACAGCTATAACTATGGCTACACCTTC. The encoded protein is CASSTLDSYNYGYTF.

The CDR3 DNA follows: TGTGCCAGCTCACCACGTGGTCCATCGGTTACTGAAGCTTTCTTT. Translated, it gives CASSPRGPSVTEAFF. The chain has TRBV18 and TRBJ1-1, with D hard to call. This CDR3 region has 15 residues. V was pared by 1 base and J by 5 bases, with 14 bases between. Germline V gene lookup returns CDR1 KGHSH and CDR2 LQKENI.

This chain connects TRBV13 to TRBJ1-1; D not resolved. This CDR3 has 14 residues. The V end lost 5 bases, the J end lost 0 bases, and 10 bases lay between the germline ends. Germline V gives CDR1 PRHDT, CDR2 FYEKMQ (reference sequence). The CDR3 region is CASSPRRVNTEAFF. The CDR3 bases are TGTGCCAGCAGCCCGAGACGGGTGAACACTGAAGCTTTCTTT.